This TCR beta chain was sequenced for a study of blood T cell repertoires in COVID-19. Per the authors' pipeline: How many nucleated cells were present was estimated from reference gene primer amplification. Sequencing used immunoSEQ multiplex PCR; TCRdb keeps in-frame clones, though not all of them. The V and J calls and clone size come from that table; D and trimming were worked out from the DNA. Counted here are 65,000 to 75,000 clones, about 80% occurring once; the ten biggest clones make up roughly 41%. The CDR3 loop spans 17 amino acids. The germline gives CDR1 LNHDA, CDR2 SQIVND (reference sequence). Trimming removed 6 bases from V and 3 bases from J; junction bases left unmatched: 14. This clone was picked up one time.

The source is an older man with acute or convalescent COVID-19. Sequenced input: peripheral blood. The chain links TRBV19 to TRBJ1-2; TRBD1 matches at 9 bases. The CDR3 nucleotides are TGTGCCAGTAGAACCGGGCCCGGGACAGGGAATCACTATGGCTACACCTTC. Translated, it gives CASRTGPGTGNHYGYTF. The variable domain in full, with the rest retrieved from reference TRBV19 and TRBJ1-2, is DGGITQSPKYLFRKEGQNVTLSCEQNLNHDAMYWYRQDPGQGLRLIYYSQIVNDFQKGDIAEGYSVSREKKESFPLTVTSAQKNPTAFYLCASRTGPGTGNHYGYTFGSGTRLTVV.